The clone carrying this T cell receptor (beta chain) was observed many times. Its antigen is still unknown. Making the TCR beta libraries involved quantitative 5'-RACE with molecular barcodes. One entry per CDR3 protein, called by TCRdb with MiXCR from the 5' RACE reads. The repertoire holds hundreds of thousands of distinct CDR3 sequences, with roughly a quarter as singletons. Trimming pared 4 bases from V and 0 bases from J, leaving 11 bases between. Germline V gene data show CDR1 as SGHRS and CDR2 as YFSETQ. The CDR3 length is 14 residues. These data originate in a study of CD8 T cells in ankylosing spondylitis. Findings and caveats of the study: A TCR beta motif of eight highly homologous variants appeared characteristic of ankylosing spondylitis blood.

The source material was blood, either unsorted or a sorted T cell fraction (not recorded which). The chain recombines TRBV5-1 with TRBJ2-7, with D unclear. The clonotype was recovered from a male donor with ankylosing spondylitis. The CDR3 nucleotides are TGCGCCAGCAGCGTGGCAGGTCGCTCCTACGAGCAGTACTTC. Protein product: CASSVAGRSYEQYF.